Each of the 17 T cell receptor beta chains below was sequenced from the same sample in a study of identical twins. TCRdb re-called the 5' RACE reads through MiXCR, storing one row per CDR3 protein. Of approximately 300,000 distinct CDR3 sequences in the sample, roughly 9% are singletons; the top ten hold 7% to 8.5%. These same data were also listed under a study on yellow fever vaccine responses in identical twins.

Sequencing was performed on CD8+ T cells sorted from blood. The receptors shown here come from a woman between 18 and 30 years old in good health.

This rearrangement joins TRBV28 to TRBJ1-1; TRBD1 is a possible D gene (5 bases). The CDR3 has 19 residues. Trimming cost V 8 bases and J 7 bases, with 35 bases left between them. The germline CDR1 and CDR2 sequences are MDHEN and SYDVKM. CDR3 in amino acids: CASAGSGARAFRGYDEAFF. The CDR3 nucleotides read TGTGCCAGCGCCGGTTCCGGGGCCCGGGCTTTCCGCGGGTACGATGAAGCTTTCTTT.

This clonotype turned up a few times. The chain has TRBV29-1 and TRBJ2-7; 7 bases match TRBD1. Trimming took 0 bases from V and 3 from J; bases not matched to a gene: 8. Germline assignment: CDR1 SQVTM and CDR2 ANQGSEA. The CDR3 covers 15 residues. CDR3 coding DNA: TGCAGCGTTGAAGAGCGACAGGGTGGGTACTACGAGCAGTACTTC. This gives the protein CSVEERQGGYYEQYF.

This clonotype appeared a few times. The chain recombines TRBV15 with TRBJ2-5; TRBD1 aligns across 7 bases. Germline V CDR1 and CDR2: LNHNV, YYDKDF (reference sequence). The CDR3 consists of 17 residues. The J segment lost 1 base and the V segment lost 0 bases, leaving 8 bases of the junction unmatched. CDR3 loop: CATSRDRGGQGQETQYF. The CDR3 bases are TGTGCCACCAGCAGAGATAGAGGGGGCCAGGGCCAAGAGACCCAGTACTTC.

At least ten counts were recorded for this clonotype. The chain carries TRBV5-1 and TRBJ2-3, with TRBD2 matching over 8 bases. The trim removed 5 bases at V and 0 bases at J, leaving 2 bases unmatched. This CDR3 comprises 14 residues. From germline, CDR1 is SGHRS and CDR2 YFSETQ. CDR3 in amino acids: CASRVAGSTDTQYF. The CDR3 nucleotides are TGCGCCAGCAGGGTAGCGGGGAGCACAGATACGCAGTATTTT. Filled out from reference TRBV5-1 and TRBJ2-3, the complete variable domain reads KAGVTQTPRYLIKTRGQQVTLSCSPISGHRSVSWYQQTPGQGLQFLFEYFSETQRNKGNFPGRFSGRQFSNSRSEMNVSTLELGDSALYLCASRVAGSTDTQYFGPGTRLTVL.

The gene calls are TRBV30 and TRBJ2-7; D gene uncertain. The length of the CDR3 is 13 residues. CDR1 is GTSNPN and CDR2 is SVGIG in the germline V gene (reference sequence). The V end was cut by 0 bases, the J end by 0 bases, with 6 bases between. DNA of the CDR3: TGTGCCTGGAGTGTTGAGTCCTCCTACGAGCAGTACTTC. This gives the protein CAWSVESSYEQYF.

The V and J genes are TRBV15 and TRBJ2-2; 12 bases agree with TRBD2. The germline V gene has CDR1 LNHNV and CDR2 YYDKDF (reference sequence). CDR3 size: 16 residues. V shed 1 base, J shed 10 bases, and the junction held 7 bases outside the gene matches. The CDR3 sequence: CATSRVPSGRAKELFF. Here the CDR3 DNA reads TGTGCCACCAGCAGAGTTCCTAGCGGGAGGGCCAAGGAGCTGTTTTTT.

The CDR3 DNA reads as TGCAGTGCACGGACAGGTATCTCCTACGAGCAGTACTTC. Its protein product is CSARTGISYEQYF. This sequence joins TRBV20-1 and TRBJ2-7; 7 bases map to TRBD1. The trim removed 6 bases at V and 0 bases at J, leaving 5 bases unmatched. CDR1 and CDR2 (germline): DFQATT, SNEGSKA (reference sequence). This CDR3 is 13 amino acids long.

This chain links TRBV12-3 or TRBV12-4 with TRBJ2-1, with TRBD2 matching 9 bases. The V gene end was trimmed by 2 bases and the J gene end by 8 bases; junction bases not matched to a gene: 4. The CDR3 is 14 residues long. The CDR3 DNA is TGTGCCAGCAGTTTAACTTGCGGGAGGGATGAGCAGTTCTTC. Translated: CASSLTCGRDEQFF.

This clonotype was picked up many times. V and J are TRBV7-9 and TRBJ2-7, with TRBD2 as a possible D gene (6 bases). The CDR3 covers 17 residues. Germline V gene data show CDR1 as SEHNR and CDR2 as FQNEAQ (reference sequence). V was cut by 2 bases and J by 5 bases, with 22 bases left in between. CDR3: CASSLPEGLRLWDEQYF. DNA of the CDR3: TGTGCCAGCAGCTTACCTGAGGGACTCCGCCTTTGGGACGAGCAGTACTTC.

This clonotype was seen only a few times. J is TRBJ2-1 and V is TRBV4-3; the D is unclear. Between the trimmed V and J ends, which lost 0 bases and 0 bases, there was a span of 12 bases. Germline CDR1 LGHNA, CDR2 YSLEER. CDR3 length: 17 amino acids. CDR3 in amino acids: CASSQDPPQSSYNEQFF. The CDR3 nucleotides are TGCGCCAGCAGCCAAGATCCGCCGCAGAGCTCCTACAATGAGCAGTTCTTC.

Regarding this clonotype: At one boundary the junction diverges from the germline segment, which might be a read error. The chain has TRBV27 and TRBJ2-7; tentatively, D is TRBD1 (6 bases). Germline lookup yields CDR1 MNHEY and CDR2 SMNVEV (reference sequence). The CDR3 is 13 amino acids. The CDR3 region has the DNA TGTGCCAGCAGTCCCTTGGACAGCTACGAGCATTACTTC. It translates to CASSPLDSYEHYF.

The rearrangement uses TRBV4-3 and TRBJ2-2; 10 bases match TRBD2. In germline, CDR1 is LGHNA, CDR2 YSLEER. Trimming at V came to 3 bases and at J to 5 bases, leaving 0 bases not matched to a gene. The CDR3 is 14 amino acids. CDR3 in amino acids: CASSQTSGTGELFF. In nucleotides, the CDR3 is TGCGCCAGCAGCCAGACTAGCGGGACCGGGGAGCTGTTTTTT.

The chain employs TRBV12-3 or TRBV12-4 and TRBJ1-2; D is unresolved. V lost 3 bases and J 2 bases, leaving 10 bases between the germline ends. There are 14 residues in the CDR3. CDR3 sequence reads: CASSFMGLNYGYTF. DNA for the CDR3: TGTGCCAGCAGTTTTATGGGGTTGAACTATGGCTACACCTTC.

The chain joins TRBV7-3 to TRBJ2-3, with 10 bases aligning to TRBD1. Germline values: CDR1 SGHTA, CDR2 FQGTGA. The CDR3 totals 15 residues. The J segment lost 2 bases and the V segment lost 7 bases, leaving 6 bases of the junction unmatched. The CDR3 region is CASTRTGGNTDTQYF. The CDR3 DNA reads TGTGCCAGCACCCGGACAGGGGGGAACACAGATACGCAGTATTTT.

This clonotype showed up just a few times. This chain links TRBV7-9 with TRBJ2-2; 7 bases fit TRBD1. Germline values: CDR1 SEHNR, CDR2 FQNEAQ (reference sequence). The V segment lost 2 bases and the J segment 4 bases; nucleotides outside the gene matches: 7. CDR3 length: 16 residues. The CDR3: CASSLSANRGTGELFF. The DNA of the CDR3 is TGTGCCAGCAGCTTATCAGCGAACAGGGGCACCGGGGAGCTGTTTTTT.

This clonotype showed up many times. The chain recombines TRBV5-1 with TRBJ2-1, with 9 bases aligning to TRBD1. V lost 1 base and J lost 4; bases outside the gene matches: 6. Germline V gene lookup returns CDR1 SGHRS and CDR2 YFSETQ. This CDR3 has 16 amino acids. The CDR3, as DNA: TGCGCCAGCAGCTTGATGGGACAGGGCCTGTACAATGAGCAGTTCTTC. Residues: CASSLMGQGLYNEQFF. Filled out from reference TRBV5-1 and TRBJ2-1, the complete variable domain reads KAGVTQTPRYLIKTRGQQVTLSCSPISGHRSVSWYQQTPGQGLQFLFEYFSETQRNKGNFPGRFSGRQFSNSRSEMNVSTLELGDSALYLCASSLMGQGLYNEQFFGPGTRLTVL.

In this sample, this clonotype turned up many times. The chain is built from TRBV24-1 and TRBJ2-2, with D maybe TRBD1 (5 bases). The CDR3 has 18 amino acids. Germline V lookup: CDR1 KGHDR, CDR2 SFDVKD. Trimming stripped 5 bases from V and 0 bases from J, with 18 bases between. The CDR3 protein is CATSAYLGAATNTGELFF. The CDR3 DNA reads TGTGCCACCAGTGCCTACCTTGGGGCAGCGACGAACACCGGGGAGCTGTTTTTT.